These T cell receptor beta chains were read from a single sample in a study of blood T cell repertoires in COVID-19. TCRdb's table, derived via immunoSEQ multiplex PCR, lists solely in-frame clones and lacks some. The profile shows 60,000 or so clones, 80% to 90% of them singletons. The sequencing input was peripheral blood. The origin of the receptors is a man aged 55 to 69 with acute or convalescent COVID-19. Each CDR3 is given with its conserved first and last residue. A D gene is named only where the DNA matches it firmly. The size field is filled for only some rows; it gives once, few, many or a size class.

clone_size j_call v_call d_call cdr3_aa cdr3_nt
. TRBJ2-3 TRBV15 . CATSRDLGTDTQYF TGTGCCACCAGCAGAGACCTAGGCACAGATACGCAGTATTTT
. TRBJ2-7 TRBV18 . CASSFGGNEQYF TGTGCCAGCTCCTTCGGCGGGAACGAGCAGTACTTC
. TRBJ2-1 TRBV28 . CASLAPSGLEQFF TGTGCCAGCCTAGCACCGTCGGGTCTGGAGCAGTTCTTC
. TRBJ1-6 TRBV27 . CASTPRPGDSNSPLHF TGTGCCAGCACCCCTCGGCCAGGGGATAGTAATTCACCCCTCCACTTT
few TRBJ1-5 TRBV5-1 . CASSLGQTSNQPQHF TGCGCCAGCAGCTTAGGACAGACATCTAATCAGCCCCAGCATTTT
. TRBJ1-2 TRBV16 . CASSPQQGSYYGYTF TGTGCCAGCAGCCCTCAACAGGGAAGTTACTATGGCTACACCTTC
. TRBJ1-6 TRBV7-2 . CASSLDPGGSPLHF TGTGCCAGCAGCTTAGACCCGGGGGGCTCACCCCTCCACTTT
. TRBJ1-1 TRBV18 TRBD1 CASSLRDRGFLNTEAFF TGTGCCAGCTCGCTACGGGACAGGGGGTTCCTGAACACTGAAGCTTTCTTT
few TRBJ2-7 TRBV18 . CASSLQDYEQYF TGTGCCAGCTCACTGCAGGATTACGAGCAGTACTTC
. TRBJ1-2 TRBV5-1 . CASSLLGIGNYGYTF TGCGCCAGCAGCTTGCTGGGCATTGGTAACTATGGCTACACCTTC
. TRBJ1-4 TRBV12-3/TRBV12-4 . CASSLGNNEKLFF TGTGCCAGCAGTTTGGGCAATAATGAAAAACTGTTTTTT
. TRBJ1-2 TRBV27 . CASSRDVRDYGYTF TGTGCCAGCAGTCGAGATGTTCGAGACTATGGCTACACCTTC
. TRBJ2-7 TRBV6-2/TRBV6-3 . CASSYPRTGRYEQYF TGTGCCAGCAGTTACCCCCGCACAGGCCGCTACGAGCAGTACTTC
few TRBJ2-5 TRBV24-1 . CATSDLSGQETQYF TGTGCCACCAGTGATTTGTCAGGGCAAGAGACCCAGTACTTC
few TRBJ1-3 TRBV19 . CASRSGAGNTIYF TGTGCCAGTAGGTCAGGGGCTGGAAACACCATATATTTT
. TRBJ2-7 TRBV9 . CASSPMRDGRSEQYF TGTGCCAGCAGCCCGATGCGGGACGGAAGGAGCGAGCAGTACTTC
. TRBJ1-2 TRBV24-1 . CATSDSNGAATYGYTF TGTGCCACCAGTGATTCGAATGGGGCAGCTACTTATGGCTACACCTTC
. TRBJ1-4 TRBV5-1 . CASSKGQVNEKLFF TGCGCCAGCAGTAAGGGGCAGGTTAATGAAAAACTGTTTTTT
. TRBJ1-5 TRBV4-2 TRBD1 CASSQEGGTGNQPQHF TGTGCCAGCAGCCAAGAAGGAGGGACAGGCAATCAGCCCCAGCATTTT
. TRBJ2-3 TRBV6-1 . CASSESLAGSTDTQYF TGTGCCAGCAGTGAATCCTTGGCAGGCAGCACAGATACGCAGTATTTT
once TRBJ1-1 TRBV7-8 . CASSFARRGTEAFF TGTGCCAGCAGCTTCGCCCGAAGGGGCACTGAAGCTTTCTTT
. TRBJ1-5 TRBV27 . CAHERRRDQPQHF TGTGCCCACGAACGGCGGCGGGATCAGCCCCAGCATTTT
. TRBJ2-1 TRBV5-1 TRBD1 CASSSTGTGGASQFF TGCGCCAGCAGCTCTACCGGGACAGGGGGTGCCTCGCAGTTCTTC
. TRBJ1-1 TRBV6-5 . CASREETEAFF TGTGCCAGCAGGGAGGAGACTGAAGCTTTCTTT
. TRBJ1-1 TRBV5-1 TRBD1 CASSASTGEGREAFF TGCGCCAGCAGCGCGTCGACAGGGGAAGGTCGCGAAGCTTTCTTT
. TRBJ2-2 TRBV6-5 TRBD1 CASGRTGGSTGELFF TGTGCCAGTGGGCGGACAGGGGGCAGCACCGGGGAGCTGTTTTTT
. TRBJ1-5 TRBV4-1 . CASSQDSGTPPNQPQHF TGCGCCAGCAGCCAAGATAGTGGGACACCCCCCAATCAGCCCCAGCATTTT
. TRBJ1-2 TRBV5-1 . CASSSENQGYGYTF TGCGCCAGCAGCTCCGAGAACCAGGGCTATGGCTACACCTTC
. TRBJ2-7 TRBV19 . CASRSGYEQYF TGTGCCAGTAGATCGGGATACGAGCAGTACTTC
. TRBJ2-1 TRBV5-1 TRBD2 CATALAGDAYNEQFF TGCGCCACTGCCCTGGCGGGGGATGCCTACAATGAGCAGTTCTTC
. TRBJ2-5 TRBV30 . CAWSVGGETQYF TGTGCCTGGAGTGTAGGCGGGGAGACCCAGTACTTC
. TRBJ2-1 TRBV29-1 TRBD2 CSVVGIAGGNNEQFF TGCAGCGTTGTAGGAATAGCGGGGGGAAACAATGAGCAGTTCTTC
. TRBJ2-3 TRBV11-3 . CASSLGGLGQRTDTQYF TGTGCCAGCAGCTTAGGCGGACTCGGACAGCGCACAGATACGCAGTATTTT
. TRBJ2-2 TRBV5-1 . CASSVYLNTGELFF TGCGCCAGCAGTGTATATTTGAACACCGGGGAGCTGTTTTTT
. TRBJ2-7 TRBV5-5 TRBD1 CASSLLGGFGTGVAYEQYF TGTGCCAGCAGCTTGTTAGGGGGGTTTGGGACAGGGGTCGCCTACGAGCAGTACTTC
once TRBJ2-3 TRBV5-6 TRBD1 CASSDRGTDTQYF TGTGCCAGCAGTGACAGGGGCACAGATACGCAGTATTTT
. TRBJ2-7 TRBV6-5 . CASQPRPSSYEQYF TGTGCCAGCCAGCCGCGGCCGAGCTCCTACGAGCAGTACTTC
. TRBJ1-1 TRBV10-3 . CATVTGTKSADTEAFF TGTGCCACTGTAACCGGGACAAAGTCAGCGGACACTGAAGCTTTCTTT
. TRBJ2-7 TRBV29-1 . CSIRQSYEQYF TGCAGCATCCGACAGTCCTACGAGCAGTACTTC